This TCR beta chain emerged from a study of T cells in Graves' hyperthyroidism and ophthalmopathy. Study information: At the time of initial diagnosis and before any treatment, peripheral blood was collected.

This clonotype was counted many times. Germline V gene data show CDR1 as MDHEN and CDR2 as SYDVKM. The V segment lost 5 bases and the J segment 2 bases; nucleotides outside the gene matches: 7. The length of the CDR3 is 15 residues. Using RNA transcripts as the source, TCR beta CDR3 regions were amplified. HTBI primers were employed in a first-round RT-PCR of the TCR CDR3. MiXCR, run by TCRdb on the multiplex PCR reads, gives a single entry per CDR3 protein. The table lists around 400,000 distinct CDR3 sequences, around a quarter of them singletons. Graves' hyperthyroidism was deemed stable given no ophthalmopathy progression within 18 months. In making diagnoses, clinical symptoms, serum thyroxine and TRAb, thyroid ultrasound and orbital computed tomography were all used.

This clonotype was sampled from a man aged 45-65 years with Graves' hyperthyroidism. The sample consisted of blood. The chain is built from TRBV28 and TRBJ2-5; 8 bases agree with TRBD1. CDR3 sequence: CASSTGQGQQETQYF. As DNA, the CDR3 is TGTGCCAGCAGTACCGGACAGGGTCAGCAAGAGACCCAGTACTTC. Combining the CDR3 with reference TRBV28 and TRBJ2-5 gives the whole variable domain DVKVTQSSRYLVKRTGEKVFLECVQDMDHENMFWYRQDPGLGLRLIYFSYDVKMKEKGDIPEGYSVSREKKERFSLILESASTNQTSMYLCASSTGQGQQETQYFGPGTRLLVL.